This paragraph covers one TCR beta chain sequence. The antigen is unknown. Caucasian adults living in Nashville, Tennessee, provided all samples. Together with CD45RO+ cells, CCR7-negative CD45RA+ TemRA cells were included in CD8 memory. V lost 2 bases to trimming and J lost 0 bases, with 8 bases between them. Germline values: CDR1 KGHSH, CDR2 LQKENI. The CDR3 extends over 15 amino acids. Some clones are missing from TCRdb's copy, which holds only in-frame ones; the method was immunoSEQ multiplex PCR. In the table there are under 350,000 clones, around nine tenths of which are singletons. This entry comes from a study of shared clonotypes between healthy human individuals. Study details: Donors had three CD4 naive, three CD4 memory, two CD8 naive and one CD8 memory plate apiece.

General study results and limits: About 5.2% was the fraction of naive CD4 clonotypes found shared across a few donors.

Input material: memory CD8+ T cells sorted from blood. Subset here: CD45RO+ cells pooled with CCR7-negative TemRA cells. The clonotype originates from a young man in good health. V gene TRBV18 combines with J gene TRBJ2-1; a possible D gene is TRBD2 (6 bases). CDR3 nucleotides: TGTGCCAGCTCACCAGGGGGGAACTCCTACAATGAGCAGTTCTTC. Translation: CASSPGGNSYNEQFF.